The clone carrying this T cell receptor beta chain was seen repeatedly, ten times or more. The V gene's germline CDR1 is SQVTM and CDR2 ANQGSEA. V lost 5 bases, J lost 8 bases, and 13 bases lay in between. The CDR3 covers 12 residues. This entry belongs to a study of T-cell reconstitution after alpha-beta-depleted transplantation in children. During its preparation, the TCRbeta library received unique molecular identifiers. TCRdb fed the PCR reads into MiXCR, producing one record per CDR3 protein. Among around 380,000 distinct CDR3 sequences, under 13% were seen once, and the ten largest hold over 4.5%.

Sequenced material: PBMCs from the stem cell graft donor, taken from the stem cell graft. This receptor was taken from a human donor who donated a stem cell graft to a child with acute myeloid leukemia. The chain is built from TRBV29-1 and TRBJ2-1; TRBD2 might be the D (6 bases). CDR3: CSVSWGVDEQFF. The CDR3 coding sequence is TGCAGCGTTTCTTGGGGGGTGGATGAGCAGTTCTTC.